One sample yielded the 18 T cell receptor beta chains listed below, sequenced in a study of blood T cells in healthy people across ages. With a J-beta primer mix and a sample-barcoded 5' primer, a second PCR ran about 7 to 11 cycles. TCRdb processed the 5' RACE reads anew with MiXCR; each CDR3 protein has one entry. The data contain over a million distinct CDR3 sequences, 40% to 50% of them singletons. Sequenced: blood. Receptors were obtained from a woman aged 18 to 35 in good health.

This chain links TRBV20-1 with TRBJ2-1; no clear D. The CDR3 sequence is 13 residues long. The V gene's germline CDR1 is DFQATT and CDR2 SNEGSKA (reference sequence). Trimming took 6 bases from V and 10 from J, leaving 19 bases between them. The CDR3 bases are TGCAGTGCATCGGGCAACCAACCATACGAGCAGTTCTTC. Protein product: CSASGNQPYEQFF.

This sequence joins TRBV12-3 or TRBV12-4 and TRBJ1-1, with 7 bases matching TRBD1. The CDR3 has 14 amino acids. The J segment lost 2 bases and the V segment lost 7 bases, leaving 7 bases of the junction unmatched. DNA for the CDR3: TGTGCCAGCACAGGGGGGGCAGGAAACACTGAAGCTTTCTTT. Encoded protein: CASTGGAGNTEAFF.

This clonotype has only a few counts. The chain couples TRBV3-1 to TRBJ1-1; the D gene is possibly TRBD1 (6 bases). V was shortened by 2 bases and J by 0 bases, with 7 bases between the two germline ends. Germline CDR1 is LGHDT and CDR2 is YNNKEL (reference sequence). This CDR3 is built from 14 residues. The CDR3 here is CASSQSGVNTEAFF. As DNA, the CDR3 is TGTGCCAGCAGCCAATCAGGGGTGAACACTGAAGCTTTCTTT.

This chain connects TRBV6-2 or TRBV6-3 to TRBJ2-1; 10 bases are a match to TRBD2. This CDR3 region has 16 residues. V trimming: 6 bases; J trimming: 5 bases; junction bases outside the gene matches: 10. From germline, CDR1 is MNHEY and CDR2 SVGEGT. CDR3 DNA: TGTGCCAGCAGAAACCTACTAGCGGGGCGTAACAATGAGCAGTTCTTC. Amino acids: CASRNLLAGRNNEQFF.

In its sample, this clonotype was seen a few times. The V call is TRBV5-6, the J call TRBJ2-1, with D unresolved. Germline V gene data show CDR1 as SGHDT and CDR2 as YYEEEE. The germline V and J ends were trimmed by 5 bases and 5 bases, with 20 bases remaining between them. This CDR3 contains 16 residues. DNA of the CDR3: TGTGCCAGCAGTCCCCCAGGAGTACAGATCCACAATGAGCAGTTCTTC. Protein product: CASSPPGVQIHNEQFF.

The rearrangement uses TRBV3-1 and TRBJ2-3, with 12 bases identical to TRBD2. From germline, CDR1 is LGHDT and CDR2 YNNKEL (reference sequence). The trim removed 2 bases at V and 1 base at J, leaving 4 bases unmatched. There are 17 residues in the CDR3. This chain's CDR3 is CASSQLAGGLGTDTQYF. The CDR3, as DNA: TGTGCCAGCAGCCAACTAGCGGGAGGGCTGGGCACAGATACGCAGTATTTT.

The chain has TRBV7-9 and TRBJ2-2; 9 nucleotides line up with TRBD1. The CDR3 runs 14 residues. The V segment lost 3 bases and the J segment 8 bases; nucleotides outside the gene matches: 4. Germline lookup yields CDR1 SEHNR and CDR2 FQNEAQ (reference sequence). CDR3 loop: CASSFAGTGGELFF. The CDR3 DNA is TGTGCCAGCAGCTTTGCCGGGACAGGGGGGGAGCTGTTTTTT. The complete variable domain, with remaining parts taken from reference TRBV7-9 and TRBJ2-2, reads DTGVSQNPRHKITKRGQNVTFRCDPISEHNRLYWYRQTLGQGPEFLTYFQNEAQLEKSRLLSDRFSAERPKGSFSTLEIQRTEQGDSAMYLCASSFAGTGGELFFGEGSRLTVL.

This clonotype was counted once. The rearrangement links TRBV5-1 to TRBJ2-7; no clear D gene. V was pared by 5 bases and J by 5 bases, with 17 bases between. CDR3 length equals 14 residues. The germline gives CDR1 SGHRS, CDR2 YFSETQ. This CDR3 reads CASRTSSTPHEQYF. The DNA of the CDR3 is TGCGCCAGCAGGACCTCTTCAACCCCCCACGAGCAGTACTTC.

The V gene is TRBV7-9, the J gene TRBJ2-4; D assignment may be TRBD1 or TRBD2 (6 bases each). The end of the DNA fits TRBJ2-5 better, so the J call may be wrong. CDR3 length: 16 residues. The germline CDR1 and CDR2 sequences are SEHNR and FQNEAQ (reference sequence). CDR3 sequence reads: CASSPMGLQGGETQYF. The CDR3 region has the DNA TGTGCCAGCAGCCCCATGGGCCTACAGGGAGGAGAGACCCAGTACTTC.

The CDR3 protein is CASSGSGTSGVRFF. The CDR3 DNA follows: TGTGCCAGCAGTGGATCCGGGACTAGCGGGGTCCGGTTCTTC. The gene calls are TRBV2 and TRBJ2-1, with TRBD2 identical over 13 bases. CDR3 length equals 14 residues. V gave up 4 bases and J gave up 15 bases; unmatched junction bases: 9. The germline CDR1 and CDR2 sequences are SNHLY and FYNNEI.

In this sample, this clonotype turned up a few times. CDR3 loop: CASSFLGASGANVLTF. As DNA, the CDR3 is TGTGCCAGCAGTTTCCTGGGGGCCTCTGGGGCCAACGTCCTGACTTTC. This chain connects TRBV12-3 or TRBV12-4 to TRBJ2-6; tentatively, D is TRBD1 (6 bases). The CDR3 spans 16 residues. V lost 3 bases and J 0 bases, leaving 9 bases between the germline ends.

J is TRBJ2-1 and V is TRBV2; possibly TRBD1 or TRBD2 for D (5 bases each). Germline V CDR1 and CDR2: SNHLY, FYNNEI. The CDR3 runs 15 residues. The V end was cut by 4 bases, the J end by 4 bases, with 14 bases between. The CDR3 DNA sequence: TGTGCCAGCAGTGGCCGGGACCAAGTTTACAATGAGCAGTTCTTC. The encoded protein is CASSGRDQVYNEQFF.

V gene TRBV6-1 combines with J gene TRBJ2-7, with a possible D match to TRBD2 (6 bases). Germline V gene sequence: CDR1 MNHNS, CDR2 SASEGT. V lost 7 bases to trimming and J lost 6 bases, with 13 bases between them. The CDR3 covers 12 residues. CDR3 nucleotide sequence: TGTGCCAGCACGGACTGGGGAGGCGAGCAGTACTTC. Amino acid sequence: CASTDWGGEQYF.

This clonotype was detected many times. V is TRBV6-2 or TRBV6-3 and J is TRBJ2-7, with 9 bases lining up with TRBD1. The CDR3 consists of 14 residues. J lost 8 bases, V lost 7 bases, and 12 bases had no gene match. The germline gives CDR1 MNHEY, CDR2 SVGEGT. The CDR3 protein is CASTTGQGRRKQYF. Here the CDR3 DNA reads TGTGCCAGCACCACAGGACAGGGGCGTAGGAAGCAGTACTTC.

The rearrangement joins TRBV30 to TRBJ2-1; D gene uncertain. Germline CDR1 reads GTSNPN; CDR2 reads SVGIG (reference sequence). With 5 bases removed from V and 0 bases from J, the gap between germline ends came to 11 bases. The CDR3 is 14 residues long. The CDR3 nucleotides read TGTGCCTGGTCCACAGACTTCTCCTACAATGAGCAGTTCTTC. Its protein product is CAWSTDFSYNEQFF.

This chain joins TRBV25-1 and TRBJ2-7; D possibly corresponds to TRBD1 (5 bases). The V end was cut by 6 bases, the J end by 6 bases, with 15 bases between. This CDR3 comprises 13 residues. Germline V gene data show CDR1 as MGHDK and CDR2 as SYGVNS. Written as DNA, the CDR3 is TGTGCCAGCAGCCCACCCGTCAGGGCCGAGCAGTACTTC. Its protein product is CASSPPVRAEQYF.

In its sample, this clonotype was seen a few times. The chain couples TRBV3-1 to TRBJ2-5; TRBD2 is a possible D gene (5 bases). Per germline, CDR1 LGHDT and CDR2 YNNKEL (reference sequence). With 0 bases removed from V and 4 bases from J, the gap between germline ends came to 15 bases. The CDR3 has 16 amino acids. The CDR3 coding sequence is TGTGCCAGCAGCCAAGATACCCACCCAGAGGGAGAGACCCAGTACTTC. Translating it yields CASSQDTHPEGETQYF.

This clonotype was detected only a few times. The chain couples TRBV28 to TRBJ1-2, with D hard to call. V lost 7 bases to trimming and J lost 8 bases, with 11 bases between them. The germline V gene encodes CDR1 MDHEN and CDR2 SYDVKM. CDR3 length: 11 amino acids. The CDR3 region is CASTSRRGYTF. Written as DNA, the CDR3 is TGTGCCAGCACCTCGAGGAGGGGCTACACCTTC.